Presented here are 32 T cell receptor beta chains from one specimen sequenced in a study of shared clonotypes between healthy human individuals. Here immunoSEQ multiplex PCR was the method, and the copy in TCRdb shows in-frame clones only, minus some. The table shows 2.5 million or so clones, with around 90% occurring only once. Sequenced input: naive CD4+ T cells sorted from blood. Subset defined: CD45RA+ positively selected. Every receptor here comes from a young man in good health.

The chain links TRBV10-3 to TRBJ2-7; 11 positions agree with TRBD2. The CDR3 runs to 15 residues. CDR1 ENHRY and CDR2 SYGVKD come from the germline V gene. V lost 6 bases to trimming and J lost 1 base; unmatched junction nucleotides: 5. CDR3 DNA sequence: TGTGCCATCAGCATAGCGGGAGGGCCGTCCTACGAGCAGTACTTC. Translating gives CAISIAGGPSYEQYF.

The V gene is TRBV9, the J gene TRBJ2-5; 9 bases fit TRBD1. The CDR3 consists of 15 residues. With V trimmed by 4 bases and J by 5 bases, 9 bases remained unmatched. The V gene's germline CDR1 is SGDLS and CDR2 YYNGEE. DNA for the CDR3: TGTGCCAGCAGCCCCACAGGGGGCTTAAGGGAGACCCAGTACTTC. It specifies CASSPTGGLRETQYF.

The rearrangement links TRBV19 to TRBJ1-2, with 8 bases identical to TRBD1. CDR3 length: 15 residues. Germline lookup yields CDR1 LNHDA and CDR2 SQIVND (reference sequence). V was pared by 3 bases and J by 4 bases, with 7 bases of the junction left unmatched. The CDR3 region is CASSMSRGLIYGYTF. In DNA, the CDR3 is TGTGCCAGTAGTATGTCCAGGGGGCTTATCTATGGCTACACCTTC.

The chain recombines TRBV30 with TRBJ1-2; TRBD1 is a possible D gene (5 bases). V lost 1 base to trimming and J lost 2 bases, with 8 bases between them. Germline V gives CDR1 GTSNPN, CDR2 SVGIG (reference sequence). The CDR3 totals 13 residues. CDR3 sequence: CAWSGQQNYGYTF. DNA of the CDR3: TGTGCCTGGAGTGGACAGCAGAACTATGGCTACACCTTC.

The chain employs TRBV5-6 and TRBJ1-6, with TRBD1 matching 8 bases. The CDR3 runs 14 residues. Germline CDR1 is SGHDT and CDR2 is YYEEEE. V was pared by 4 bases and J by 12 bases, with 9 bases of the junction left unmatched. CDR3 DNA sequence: TGTGCCAGCAGCGAAGGACAGGGTCACTTACCCCTCCACTTT. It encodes CASSEGQGHLPLHF. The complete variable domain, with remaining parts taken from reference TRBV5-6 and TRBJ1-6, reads DAGVTQSPTHLIKTRGQQVTLRCSPKSGHDTVSWYQQALGQGPQFIFQYYEEEERQRGNFPDRFSGHQFPNYSSELNVNALLLGDSALYLCASSEGQGHLPLHFGNGTRLTVT.

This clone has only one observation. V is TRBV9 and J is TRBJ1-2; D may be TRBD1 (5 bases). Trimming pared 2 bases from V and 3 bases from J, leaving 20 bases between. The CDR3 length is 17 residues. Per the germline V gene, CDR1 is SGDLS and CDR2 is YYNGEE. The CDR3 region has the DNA TGTGCCAGCAGCGTGGGGTCTAGAGGGACCCGAGACTATGGCTACACCTTC. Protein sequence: CASSVGSRGTRDYGYTF.

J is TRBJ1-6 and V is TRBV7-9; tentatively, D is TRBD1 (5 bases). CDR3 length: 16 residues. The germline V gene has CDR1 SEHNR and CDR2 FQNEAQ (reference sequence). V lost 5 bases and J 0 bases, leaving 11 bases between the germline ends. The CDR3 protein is CASSRGGSSYNSPLHF. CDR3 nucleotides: TGTGCCAGCAGCCGCGGGGGAAGCTCCTATAATTCACCCCTCCACTTT.

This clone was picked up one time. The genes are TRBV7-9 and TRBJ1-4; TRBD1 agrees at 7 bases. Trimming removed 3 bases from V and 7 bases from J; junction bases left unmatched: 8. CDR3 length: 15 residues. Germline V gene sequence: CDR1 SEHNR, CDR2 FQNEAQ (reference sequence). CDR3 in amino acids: CASSFGDRFGEKLFF. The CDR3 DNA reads TGTGCCAGCAGCTTCGGGGACAGATTCGGTGAAAAACTGTTTTTT. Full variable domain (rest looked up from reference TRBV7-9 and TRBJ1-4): DTGVSQNPRHKITKRGQNVTFRCDPISEHNRLYWYRQTLGQGPEFLTYFQNEAQLEKSRLLSDRFSAERPKGSFSTLEIQRTEQGDSAMYLCASSFGDRFGEKLFFGSGTQLSVL.

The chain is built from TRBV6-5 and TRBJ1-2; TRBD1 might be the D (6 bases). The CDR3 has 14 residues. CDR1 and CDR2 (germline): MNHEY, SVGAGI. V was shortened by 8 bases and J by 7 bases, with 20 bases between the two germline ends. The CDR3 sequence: CASRQAGGQGGYTF. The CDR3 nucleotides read TGTGCCAGCCGACAAGCGGGGGGGCAAGGTGGCTACACCTTC.

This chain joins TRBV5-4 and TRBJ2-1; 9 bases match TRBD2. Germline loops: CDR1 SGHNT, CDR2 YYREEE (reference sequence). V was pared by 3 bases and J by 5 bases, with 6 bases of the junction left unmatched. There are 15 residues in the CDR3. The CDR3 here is CASSSDLAGNNEQFF. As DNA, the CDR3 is TGTGCCAGCAGCTCGGATCTAGCGGGAAACAATGAGCAGTTCTTC. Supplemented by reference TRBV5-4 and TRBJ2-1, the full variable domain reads ETGVTQSPTHLIKTRGQQVTLRCSSQSGHNTVSWYQQALGQGPQFIFQYYREEENGRGNFPPRFSGLQFPNYSSELNVNALELDDSALYLCASSSDLAGNNEQFFGPGTRLTVL.

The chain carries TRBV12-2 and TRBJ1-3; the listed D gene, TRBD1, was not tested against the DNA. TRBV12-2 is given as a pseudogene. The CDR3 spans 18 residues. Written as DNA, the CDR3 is TGTGCAAGTCGCTTAGCAGAACACAGGGACGTCTCTGGAAACACCATATATTTT. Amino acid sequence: CASRLAEHRDVSGNTIYF.

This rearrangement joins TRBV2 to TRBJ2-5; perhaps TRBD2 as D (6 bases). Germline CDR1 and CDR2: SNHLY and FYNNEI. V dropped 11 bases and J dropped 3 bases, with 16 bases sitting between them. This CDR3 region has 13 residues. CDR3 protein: CAGQRAPKETQYF. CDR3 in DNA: TGTGCCGGCCAGCGGGCCCCTAAAGAGACCCAGTACTTC.

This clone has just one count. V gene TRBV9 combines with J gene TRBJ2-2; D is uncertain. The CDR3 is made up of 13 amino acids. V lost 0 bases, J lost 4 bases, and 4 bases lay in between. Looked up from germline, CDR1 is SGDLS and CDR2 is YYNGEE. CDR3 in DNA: TGTGCCAGCAGCGTAGATCTCACCGGGGAGCTGTTTTTT. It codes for CASSVDLTGELFF.

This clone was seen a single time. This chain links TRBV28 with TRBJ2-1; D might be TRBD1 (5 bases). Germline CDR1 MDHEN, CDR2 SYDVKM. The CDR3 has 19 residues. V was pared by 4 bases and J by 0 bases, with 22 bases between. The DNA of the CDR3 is TGTGCCAGCAGTTCCTCCACCTCCCGGACAAGGAGCTCCTACAATGAGCAGTTCTTC. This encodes CASSSSTSRTRSSYNEQFF.

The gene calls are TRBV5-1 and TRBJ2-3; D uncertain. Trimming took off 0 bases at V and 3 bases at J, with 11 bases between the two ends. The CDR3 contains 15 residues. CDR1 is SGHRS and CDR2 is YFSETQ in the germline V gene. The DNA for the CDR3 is TGCGCCAGCAGCTTGGGGGCATCGAGGACAGATACGCAGTATTTT. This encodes CASSLGASRTDTQYF. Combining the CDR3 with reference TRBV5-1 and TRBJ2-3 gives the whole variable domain KAGVTQTPRYLIKTRGQQVTLSCSPISGHRSVSWYQQTPGQGLQFLFEYFSETQRNKGNFPGRFSGRQFSNSRSEMNVSTLELGDSALYLCASSLGASRTDTQYFGPGTRLTVL.

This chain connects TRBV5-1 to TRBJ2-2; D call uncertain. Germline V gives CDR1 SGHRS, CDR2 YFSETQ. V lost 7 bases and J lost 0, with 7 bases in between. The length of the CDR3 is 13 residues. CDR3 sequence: CASAGTNTGELFF. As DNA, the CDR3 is TGCGCCAGCGCCGGTACGAACACCGGGGAGCTGTTTTTT.

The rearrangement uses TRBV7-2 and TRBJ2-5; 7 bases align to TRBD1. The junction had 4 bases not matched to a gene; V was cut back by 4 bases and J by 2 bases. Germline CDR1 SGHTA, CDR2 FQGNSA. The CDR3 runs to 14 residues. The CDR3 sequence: CASSSRQGQETQYF. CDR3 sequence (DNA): TGTGCCAGCAGCTCAAGACAGGGACAAGAGACCCAGTACTTC.

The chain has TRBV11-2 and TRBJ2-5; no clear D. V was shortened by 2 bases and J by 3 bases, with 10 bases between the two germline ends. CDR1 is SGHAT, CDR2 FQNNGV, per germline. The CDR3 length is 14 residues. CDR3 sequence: CASSLKWQKETQYF. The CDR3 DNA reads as TGTGCCAGCAGCTTAAAATGGCAGAAAGAGACCCAGTACTTC.

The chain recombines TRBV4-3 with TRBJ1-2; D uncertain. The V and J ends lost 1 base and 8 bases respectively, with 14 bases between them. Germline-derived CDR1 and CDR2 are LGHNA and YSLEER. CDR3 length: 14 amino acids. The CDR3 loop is CASSQVQAGWGYTF. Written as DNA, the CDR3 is TGCGCCAGCAGCCAAGTTCAGGCAGGCTGGGGCTACACCTTC.

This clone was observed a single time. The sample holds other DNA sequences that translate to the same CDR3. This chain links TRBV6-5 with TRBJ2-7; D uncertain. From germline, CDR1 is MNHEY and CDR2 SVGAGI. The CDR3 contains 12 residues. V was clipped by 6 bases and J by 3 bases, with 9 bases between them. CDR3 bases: TGTGCCAGCAGCCGAGGCCACTACGAGCAGTACTTC. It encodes CASSRGHYEQYF.

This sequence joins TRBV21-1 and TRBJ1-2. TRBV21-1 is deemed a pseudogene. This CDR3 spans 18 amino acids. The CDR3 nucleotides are TGTGCCAGCAGCAAAGAGGGAGCGGGGATGGGGGTTAACTATGGCTACACCTTC. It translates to CASSKEGAGMGVNYGYTF.

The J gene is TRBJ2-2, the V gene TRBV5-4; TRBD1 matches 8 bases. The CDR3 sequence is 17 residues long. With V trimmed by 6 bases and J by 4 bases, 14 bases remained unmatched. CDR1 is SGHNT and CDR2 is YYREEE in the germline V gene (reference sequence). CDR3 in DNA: TGTGCCAGCAACGTTCAGGGGGCTAGCTCCAGCACCGGGGAGCTGTTTTTT. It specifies CASNVQGASSSTGELFF.

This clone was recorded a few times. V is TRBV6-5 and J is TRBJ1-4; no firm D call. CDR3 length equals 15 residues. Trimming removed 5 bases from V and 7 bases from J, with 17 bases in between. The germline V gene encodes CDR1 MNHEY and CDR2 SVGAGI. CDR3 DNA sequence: TGTGCCAGCAGTGTATCCCGGACCTTTCGTGAAAAACTGTTTTTT. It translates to CASSVSRTFREKLFF.

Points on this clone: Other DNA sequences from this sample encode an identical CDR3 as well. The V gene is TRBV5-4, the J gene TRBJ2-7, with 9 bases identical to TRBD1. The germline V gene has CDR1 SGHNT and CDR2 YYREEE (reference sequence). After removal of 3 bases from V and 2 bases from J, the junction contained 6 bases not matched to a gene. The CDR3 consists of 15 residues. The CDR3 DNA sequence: TGTGCCAGCAGCTGGGGACAGGGAGGCACCTACGAGCAGTACTTC. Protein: CASSWGQGGTYEQYF.

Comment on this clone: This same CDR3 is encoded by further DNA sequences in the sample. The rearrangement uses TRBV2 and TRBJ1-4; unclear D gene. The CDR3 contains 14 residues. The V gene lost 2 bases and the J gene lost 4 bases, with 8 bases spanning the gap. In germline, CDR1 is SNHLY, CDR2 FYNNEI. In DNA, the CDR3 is TGTGCCAGCAGTGAACAAGGTGTTAATGAAAAACTGTTTTTT. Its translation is CASSEQGVNEKLFF.

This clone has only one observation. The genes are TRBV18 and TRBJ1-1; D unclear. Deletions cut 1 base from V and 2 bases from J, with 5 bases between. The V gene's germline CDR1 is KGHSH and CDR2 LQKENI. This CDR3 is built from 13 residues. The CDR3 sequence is CASSPRKNTEAFF. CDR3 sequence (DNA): TGTGCCAGCTCACCACGGAAAAACACTGAAGCTTTCTTT.

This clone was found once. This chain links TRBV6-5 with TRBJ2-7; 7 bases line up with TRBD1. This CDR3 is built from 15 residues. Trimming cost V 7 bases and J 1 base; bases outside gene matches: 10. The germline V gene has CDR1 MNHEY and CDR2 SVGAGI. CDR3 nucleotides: TGTGCCAGCATCCCTACAGGGGCAGGTTCCTACGAGCAGTACTTC. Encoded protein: CASIPTGAGSYEQYF.

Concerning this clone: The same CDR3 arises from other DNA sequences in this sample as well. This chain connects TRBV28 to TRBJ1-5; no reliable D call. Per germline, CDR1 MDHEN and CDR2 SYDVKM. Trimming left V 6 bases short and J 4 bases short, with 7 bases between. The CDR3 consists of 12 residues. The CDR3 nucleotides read TGTGCCAGCAGCCGACCGAATCAGCCCCAGCATTTT. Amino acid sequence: CASSRPNQPQHF.

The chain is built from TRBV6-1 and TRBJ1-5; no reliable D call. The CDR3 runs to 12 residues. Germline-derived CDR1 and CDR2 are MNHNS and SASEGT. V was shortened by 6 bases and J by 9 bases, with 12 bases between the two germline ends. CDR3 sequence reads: CASSDESRPQHF. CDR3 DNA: TGTGCCAGCAGCGACGAATCTCGGCCCCAGCATTTT.

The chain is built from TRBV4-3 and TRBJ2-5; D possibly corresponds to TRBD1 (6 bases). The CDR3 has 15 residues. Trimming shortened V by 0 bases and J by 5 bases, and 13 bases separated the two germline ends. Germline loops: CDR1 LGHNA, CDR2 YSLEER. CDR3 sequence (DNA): TGCGCCAGCAGCCAAGAAGGGACAAAAGGGGAGACCCAGTACTTC. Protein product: CASSQEGTKGETQYF.

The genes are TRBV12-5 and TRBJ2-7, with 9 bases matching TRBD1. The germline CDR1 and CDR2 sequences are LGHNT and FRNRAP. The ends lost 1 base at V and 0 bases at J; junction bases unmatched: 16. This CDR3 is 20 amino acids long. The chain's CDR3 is CASGLASGTGISWSSYEQYF. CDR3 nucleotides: TGTGCTAGTGGTTTGGCATCCGGGACAGGGATAAGTTGGAGCTCCTACGAGCAGTACTTC.

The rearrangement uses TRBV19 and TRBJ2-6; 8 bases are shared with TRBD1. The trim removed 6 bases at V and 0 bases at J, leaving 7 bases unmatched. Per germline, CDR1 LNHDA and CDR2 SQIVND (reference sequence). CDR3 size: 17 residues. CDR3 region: CASRWGRGPSGANVLTF. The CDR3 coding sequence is TGTGCCAGTAGGTGGGGCAGGGGGCCCTCTGGGGCCAACGTCCTGACTTTC.